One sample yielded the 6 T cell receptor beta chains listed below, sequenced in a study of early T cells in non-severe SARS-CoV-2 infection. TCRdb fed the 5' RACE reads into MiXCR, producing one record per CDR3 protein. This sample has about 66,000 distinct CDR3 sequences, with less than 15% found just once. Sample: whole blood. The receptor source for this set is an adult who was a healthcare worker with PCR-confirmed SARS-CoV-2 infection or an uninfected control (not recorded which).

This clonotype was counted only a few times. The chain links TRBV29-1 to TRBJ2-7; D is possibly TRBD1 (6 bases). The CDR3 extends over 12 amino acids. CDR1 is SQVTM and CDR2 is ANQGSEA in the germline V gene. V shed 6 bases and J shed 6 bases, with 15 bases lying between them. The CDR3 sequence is CSVAKTGIEQYF. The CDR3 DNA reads TGCAGCGTCGCTAAAACAGGGATCGAGCAGTACTTC.

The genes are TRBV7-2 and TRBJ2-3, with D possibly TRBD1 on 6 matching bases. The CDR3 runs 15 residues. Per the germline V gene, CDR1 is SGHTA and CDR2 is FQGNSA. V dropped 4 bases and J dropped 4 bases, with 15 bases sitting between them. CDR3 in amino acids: CASSYQGMMADTQYF. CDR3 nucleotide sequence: TGTGCCAGCAGCTATCAGGGGATGATGGCAGATACGCAGTATTTT.

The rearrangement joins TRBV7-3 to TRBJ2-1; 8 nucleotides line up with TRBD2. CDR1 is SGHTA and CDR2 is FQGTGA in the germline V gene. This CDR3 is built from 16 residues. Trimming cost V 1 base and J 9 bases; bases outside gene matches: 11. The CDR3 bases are TGTGCCAGCAGCTTAAGTCCCGGACTAGCTCAGAGTGAGCAGTTCTTC. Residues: CASSLSPGLAQSEQFF.

CDR3 bases: TGTGCCAGCAGCGTGGGACCCACAGGGGGGTACGAGCAGTACTTC. Its translation: CASSVGPTGGYEQYF. J is TRBJ2-7 and V is TRBV9; 8 bases map to TRBD1. The length of the CDR3 is 15 residues. The V segment lost 2 bases and the J segment 4 bases; nucleotides outside the gene matches: 8. Germline V gene sequence: CDR1 SGDLS, CDR2 YYNGEE.

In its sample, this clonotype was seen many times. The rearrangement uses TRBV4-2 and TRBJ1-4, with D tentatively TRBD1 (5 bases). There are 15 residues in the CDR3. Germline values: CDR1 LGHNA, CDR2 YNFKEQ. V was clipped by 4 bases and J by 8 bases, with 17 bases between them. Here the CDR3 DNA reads TGTGCCAGCAGCCCCTTTCGGGAGGGGATGGAAAAACTGTTTTTT. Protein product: CASSPFREGMEKLFF.

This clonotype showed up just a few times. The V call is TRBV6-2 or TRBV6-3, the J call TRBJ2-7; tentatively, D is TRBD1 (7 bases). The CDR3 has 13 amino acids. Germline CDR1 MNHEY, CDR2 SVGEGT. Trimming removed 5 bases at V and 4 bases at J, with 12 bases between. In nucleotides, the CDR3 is TGTGCCAGCAGTCTTCAGGGGGGATACGAGCAGTACTTC. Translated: CASSLQGGYEQYF.